The 8 T cell receptor beta chains in this list originate from one sample, sequenced in a study of Graves' ophthalmopathy and Graves' hyperthyroidism. The authors amplified TCR beta CDR3 regions, and they did so from RNA transcripts for repertoire sequencing. An opening RT-PCR round employed HTBI primers and preceded a second-round multiplex PCR. TCRdb ran MiXCR on the multiplex PCR reads and lists one entry per CDR3 protein. Seen here are 350,000 to 450,000 distinct CDR3 sequences, around 21% observed once, and the top ten hold roughly 3%. Specimen: peripheral blood. These receptors were collected from a woman aged 18-29 years with stable Graves' hyperthyroidism.

In its sample, this clonotype was seen many times. The V and J genes are TRBV20-1 and TRBJ1-1; 8 nucleotides match TRBD1. Unmatched junction bases numbered 2, after V lost 2 bases and J lost 0 bases. Germline assignment: CDR1 DFQATT and CDR2 SNEGSKA (reference sequence). The CDR3 loop spans 14 amino acids. The CDR3: CSARRTGMNTEAFF. The CDR3 bases are TGCAGTGCTAGAAGGACAGGGATGAACACTGAAGCTTTCTTT.

This clonotype was counted ten times or more. The chain carries TRBV6-5 and TRBJ2-5; the match to TRBD1 covers 7 bases. The germline V gene has CDR1 MNHEY and CDR2 SVGAGI. V was clipped by 6 bases and J by 2 bases; unmatched bases: 3. The CDR3 runs to 13 residues. The CDR3 DNA sequence: TGTGCCAGCAGATCGACAGGGCAAGAGACCCAGTACTTC. Translation: CASRSTGQETQYF.

Ten or more counts support this clonotype. This chain joins TRBV15 and TRBJ2-5, with TRBD1 identical over 10 bases. Germline V gene data show CDR1 as LNHNV and CDR2 as YYDKDF (reference sequence). Trimming removed 8 bases from V and 2 bases from J; junction bases left unmatched: 8. This CDR3 contains 15 residues. The CDR3 loop is CATQQTGQGQETQYF. The CDR3 DNA reads as TGTGCCACCCAGCAGACGGGACAGGGGCAAGAGACCCAGTACTTC.

Turning to this clonotype: A clone one base away is much larger, so this may be a read error. The final CDR3 position lacks the conserved phenylalanine or tryptophan, pointing to a likely read error. The CDR3 sequence is CSAIGASYTV. Written as DNA, the CDR3 is TGCAGTGCTATTGGTGCGAGCTACACCGTC. V usage is TRBV20-1 and J usage is TRBJ1-2, with no clear D. The V gene's germline CDR1 is DFQATT and CDR2 SNEGSKA (reference sequence). This CDR3 spans 10 amino acids. Trimming pared 4 bases from V and 9 bases from J, leaving 9 bases between.

V is TRBV6-2 or TRBV6-3 and J is TRBJ1-5, with 7 nucleotides matching TRBD1. V lost 2 bases and J lost 0; bases outside the gene matches: 4. The CDR3 is 16 residues long. From germline, CDR1 is MNHEY and CDR2 SVGEGT. This CDR3 is CASSYDGQDSNQPQHF. CDR3 sequence (DNA): TGTGCCAGCAGTTACGACGGACAGGATAGCAATCAGCCCCAGCATTTT.

In this sample, this clonotype turned up many times. This sequence joins TRBV6-1 and TRBJ2-4; TRBD1 matches at 8 bases. The V gene's germline CDR1 is MNHNS and CDR2 SASEGT. This CDR3 region has 14 residues. After removal of 4 bases from V and 13 bases from J, the junction contained 12 bases not matched to a gene. The chain's CDR3 is CASSGYDRGRHQYF. In nucleotides, the CDR3 is TGTGCCAGCAGTGGGTACGACAGGGGACGACACCAGTACTTC.

This clonotype was observed at least ten times. The gene calls are TRBV6-1 and TRBJ1-3, with TRBD1 matching 8 bases. Germline lookup yields CDR1 MNHNS and CDR2 SASEGT. CDR3 length: 15 residues. V gave up 5 bases and J gave up 0 bases; unmatched junction bases: 3. CDR3 protein: CASSQTGGSGNTIYF. For the CDR3, the DNA is TGTGCCAGCAGTCAAACAGGGGGCTCTGGAAACACCATATATTTT.

The sample holds many counts of this clonotype. The chain couples TRBV4-3 to TRBJ2-2; D might be TRBD1 (6 bases). Germline V lookup: CDR1 LGHNA, CDR2 YSLEER. The V end lost 5 bases, the J end lost 6 bases, and 10 bases lay between the germline ends. The CDR3 covers 13 residues. The CDR3 spells CASSNRVAGELFF. The DNA of the CDR3 is TGCGCCAGCAGCAACAGGGTGGCCGGGGAGCTGTTTTTT.